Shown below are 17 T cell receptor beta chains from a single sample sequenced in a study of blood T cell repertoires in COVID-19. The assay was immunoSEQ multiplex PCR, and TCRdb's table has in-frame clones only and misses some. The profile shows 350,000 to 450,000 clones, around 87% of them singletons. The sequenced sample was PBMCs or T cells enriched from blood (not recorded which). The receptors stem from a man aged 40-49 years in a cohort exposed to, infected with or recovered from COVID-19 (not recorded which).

The CDR3: CASSQRSGSNEQYF. In DNA, the CDR3 is TGTGCCAGCAGCCAAAGAAGCGGGAGCAATGAGCAGTACTTC. The chain employs TRBV3-1 (or the pseudogene TRBV3-2) and TRBJ2-7; 8 nucleotides line up with TRBD2. CDR3 size: 14 residues. V shed 2 bases and J 7 bases; nucleotides not matched to a gene: 7. CDR1 and CDR2 from the germline V gene are LGHDT and YNNKEL (reference sequence).

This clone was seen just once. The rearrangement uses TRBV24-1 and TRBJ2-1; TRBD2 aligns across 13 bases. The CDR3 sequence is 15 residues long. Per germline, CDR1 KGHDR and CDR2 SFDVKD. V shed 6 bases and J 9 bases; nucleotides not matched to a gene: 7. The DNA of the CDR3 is TGTGCCACCAGTCCAACTAGCGGGAGGGCGAGTGAGCAGTTCTTC. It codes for CATSPTSGRASEQFF.

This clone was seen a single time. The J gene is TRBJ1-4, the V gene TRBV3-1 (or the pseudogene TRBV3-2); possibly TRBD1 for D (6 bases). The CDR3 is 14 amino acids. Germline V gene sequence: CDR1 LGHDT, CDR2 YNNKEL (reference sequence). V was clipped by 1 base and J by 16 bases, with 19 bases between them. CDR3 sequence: CASSQGQQQGFQFF. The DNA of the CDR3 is TGTGCCAGCAGCCAAGGTCAACAACAGGGTTTTCAGTTTTTT.

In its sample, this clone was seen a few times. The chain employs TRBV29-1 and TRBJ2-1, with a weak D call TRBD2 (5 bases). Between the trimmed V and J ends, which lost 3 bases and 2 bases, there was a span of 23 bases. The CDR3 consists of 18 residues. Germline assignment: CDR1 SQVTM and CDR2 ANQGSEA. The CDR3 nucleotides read TGCAGCGTTGAGGGGTCCACCGGGGTCCGTACAACCTACAATGAGCAGTTCTTC. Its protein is CSVEGSTGVRTTYNEQFF.

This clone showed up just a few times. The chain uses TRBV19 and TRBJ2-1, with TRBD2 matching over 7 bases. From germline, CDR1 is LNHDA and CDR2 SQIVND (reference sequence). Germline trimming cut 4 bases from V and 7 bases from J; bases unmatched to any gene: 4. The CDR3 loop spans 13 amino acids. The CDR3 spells CASSRWEGNEQFF. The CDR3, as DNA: TGTGCCAGTAGTAGATGGGAGGGGAATGAGCAGTTCTTC.

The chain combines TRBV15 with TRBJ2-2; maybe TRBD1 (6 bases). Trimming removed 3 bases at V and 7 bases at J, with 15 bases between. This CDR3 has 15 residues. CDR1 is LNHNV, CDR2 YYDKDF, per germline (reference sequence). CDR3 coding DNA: TGTGCCACCAGCAGGGCCCGGTCAGGGGTCGGGGAGCTGTTTTTT. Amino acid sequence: CATSRARSGVGELFF.

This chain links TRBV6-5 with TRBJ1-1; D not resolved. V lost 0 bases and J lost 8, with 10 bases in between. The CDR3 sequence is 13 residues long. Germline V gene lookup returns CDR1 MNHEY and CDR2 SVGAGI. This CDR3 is CASSYSYGLEAFF. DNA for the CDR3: TGTGCCAGCAGTTACTCGTACGGGTTGGAAGCTTTCTTT.

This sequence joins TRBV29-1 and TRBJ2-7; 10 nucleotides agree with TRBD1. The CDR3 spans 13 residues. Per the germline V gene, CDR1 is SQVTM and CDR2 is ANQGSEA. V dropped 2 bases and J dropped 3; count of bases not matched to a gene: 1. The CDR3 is CSVERDRGYEQYF. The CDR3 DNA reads TGCAGCGTTGAACGGGACAGGGGCTACGAGCAGTACTTC.

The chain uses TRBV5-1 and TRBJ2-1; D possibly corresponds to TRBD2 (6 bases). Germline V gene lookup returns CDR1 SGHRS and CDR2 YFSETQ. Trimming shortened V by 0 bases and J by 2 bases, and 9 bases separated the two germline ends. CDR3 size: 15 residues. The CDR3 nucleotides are TGCGCCAGCAGCTTGGCGGGGGACCCCTACAATGAGCAGTTCTTC. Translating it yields CASSLAGDPYNEQFF.

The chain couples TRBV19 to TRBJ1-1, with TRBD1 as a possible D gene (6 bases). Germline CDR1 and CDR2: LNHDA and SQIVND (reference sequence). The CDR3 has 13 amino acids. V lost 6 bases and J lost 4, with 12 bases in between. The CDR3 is CASSHRGGTEAFF. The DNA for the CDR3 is TGTGCCAGTAGCCATAGGGGGGGCACTGAAGCTTTCTTT.

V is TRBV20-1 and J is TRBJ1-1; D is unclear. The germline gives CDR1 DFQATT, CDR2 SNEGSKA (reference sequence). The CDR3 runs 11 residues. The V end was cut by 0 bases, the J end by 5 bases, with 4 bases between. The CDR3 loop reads CSARDRTEAFF. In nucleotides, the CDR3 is TGCAGTGCTAGAGATCGGACTGAAGCTTTCTTT.

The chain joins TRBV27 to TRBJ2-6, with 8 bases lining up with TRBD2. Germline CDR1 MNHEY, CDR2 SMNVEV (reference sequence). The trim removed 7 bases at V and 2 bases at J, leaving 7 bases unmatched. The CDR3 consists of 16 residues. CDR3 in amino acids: CASKSAGGPGANVLTF. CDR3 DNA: TGTGCCAGCAAATCCGCGGGGGGACCTGGGGCCAACGTCCTGACTTTC.

The CDR3 sequence is CASSVALLAAGGNEQFF. Here the CDR3 DNA reads TGTGCCAGCAGCGTAGCCTTGCTAGCGGCGGGGGGCAATGAGCAGTTCTTC. V is TRBV9 and J is TRBJ2-1; 8 nucleotides align to TRBD2. Losses at the gene ends were 0 bases for V and 6 bases for J; bases not matched to a gene: 11. The germline V gene encodes CDR1 SGDLS and CDR2 YYNGEE. The CDR3 totals 17 residues.

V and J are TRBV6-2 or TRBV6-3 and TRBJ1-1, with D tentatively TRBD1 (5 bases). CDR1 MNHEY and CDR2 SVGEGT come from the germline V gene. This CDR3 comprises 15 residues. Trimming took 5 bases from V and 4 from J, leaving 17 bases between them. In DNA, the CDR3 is TGTGCCAGCAGTCCCCAGCCCAGGGCGGTCACTGAAGCTTTCTTT. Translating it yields CASSPQPRAVTEAFF.

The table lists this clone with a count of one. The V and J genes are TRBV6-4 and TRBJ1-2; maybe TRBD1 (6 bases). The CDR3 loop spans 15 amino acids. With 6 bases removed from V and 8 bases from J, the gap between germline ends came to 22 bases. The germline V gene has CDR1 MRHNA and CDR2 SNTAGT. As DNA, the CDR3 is TGTGCCAGCAGAGAATCCGGGGGGACATTGTCCGGCTACACCTTC. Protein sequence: CASRESGGTLSGYTF.

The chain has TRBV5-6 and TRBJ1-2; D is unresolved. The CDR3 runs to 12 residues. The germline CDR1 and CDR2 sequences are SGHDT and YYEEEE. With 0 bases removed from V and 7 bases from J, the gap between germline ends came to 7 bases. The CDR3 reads CASSLVAGGYTF. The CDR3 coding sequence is TGTGCCAGCAGCTTGGTGGCAGGTGGCTACACCTTC.

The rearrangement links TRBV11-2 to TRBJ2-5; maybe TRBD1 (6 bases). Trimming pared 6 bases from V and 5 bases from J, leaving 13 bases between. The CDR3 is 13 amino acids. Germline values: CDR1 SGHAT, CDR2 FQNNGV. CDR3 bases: TGTGCCAGCAGGACCACAGGGCGGGAGACCCAGTACTTC. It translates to CASRTTGRETQYF.